The rows below give T cell receptor beta chains drawn from one sample of a study of T-cell memory formation after mild COVID-19. TCRdb passed the 5' RACE reads through MiXCR, listing each CDR3 protein once. The sample carries a few hundred thousand distinct CDR3 sequences, about 21% recorded once. Sequenced sample: PBMCs or a T cell subset sorted from them (not recorded which). All receptors come from an adult woman who had mild COVID-19 (a few samples of this study predate the infection). Cell type and time point are not known. The CDR3 runs from the conserved cysteine through the conserved F or W. The D gene is left open where the match is weak. Only part of the rows carry a size: once, few, many, or a class if the clone is expanded.

clone size: few; J gene: TRBJ2-1; V gene: TRBV11-2; D gene: NA; CDR3 length: 16; CDR3 protein: CASSNNPKGRYNEQFF; CDR3 DNA: TGTGCCAGCAGCAACAATCCGAAGGGGAGGTACAATGAGCAGTTCTTC
clone size: NA; J gene: TRBJ1-2; V gene: TRBV16; D gene: NA; CDR3 length: 12; CDR3 protein: CASSPDGYGYTF; CDR3 DNA: TGTGCCAGCAGCCCGGACGGCTATGGCTACACCTTC
clone size: NA; J gene: TRBJ2-1; V gene: TRBV7-3; D gene: NA; CDR3 length: 15; CDR3 protein: CASRFDRDFYNEQFF; CDR3 DNA: TGTGCCAGCAGATTTGACCGGGACTTCTACAATGAGCAGTTCTTC
clone size: NA; J gene: TRBJ2-3; V gene: TRBV3-2; D gene: NA; CDR3 length: 15; CDR3 protein: CASSLGSTETDTQYF; CDR3 DNA: TGTGCCAGCAGCCTTGGTTCGACGGAGACAGATACGCAGTATTTT
clone size: NA; J gene: TRBJ2-7; V gene: TRBV12-3/TRBV12-4; D gene: TRBD1; CDR3 length: 13; CDR3 protein: CASSSGQPYEQYF; CDR3 DNA: TGTGCCAGCAGTTCGGGACAGCCCTACGAGCAGTACTTC
clone size: few; J gene: TRBJ2-7; V gene: TRBV7-9; D gene: TRBD1; CDR3 length: 16; CDR3 protein: CASSSGTGGNTYEQYF; CDR3 DNA: TGTGCCAGCAGCTCCGGGACAGGGGGCAACACCTACGAGCAGTACTTC
clone size: NA; J gene: TRBJ2-7; V gene: TRBV3-1; D gene: NA; CDR3 length: 13; CDR3 protein: CASRRGQTREQYF; CDR3 DNA: TGTGCCAGCAGGCGAGGACAGACCCGCGAGCAGTACTTC
clone size: few; J gene: TRBJ2-7; V gene: TRBV11-3; D gene: TRBD1; CDR3 length: 15; CDR3 protein: CASSRADRGQHEQYF; CDR3 DNA: TGTGCCAGCAGCCGAGCGGACAGGGGGCAACACGAGCAGTACTTC
clone size: few; J gene: TRBJ2-3; V gene: TRBV14; D gene: NA; CDR3 length: 14; CDR3 protein: CASSYGLIRDTQYF; CDR3 DNA: TGTGCCAGCAGCTACGGCCTAATCAGGGATACGCAGTATTTT
clone size: few; J gene: TRBJ2-1; V gene: TRBV4-3; D gene: NA; CDR3 length: 18; CDR3 protein: CASSQMLLNSGQNNEQFF; CDR3 DNA: TGCGCCAGCAGCCAAATGCTACTAAATTCTGGACAGAACAATGAGCAGTTCTTC
clone size: NA; J gene: TRBJ2-2; V gene: TRBV2; D gene: TRBD2; CDR3 length: 17; CDR3 protein: CASTSGLAGVHTGELFF; CDR3 DNA: TGTGCCAGCACCTCGGGACTAGCGGGAGTCCACACCGGGGAGCTGTTTTTT
clone size: once; J gene: TRBJ2-5; V gene: TRBV7-2; D gene: NA; CDR3 length: 15; CDR3 protein: CASSLRGGGSQTQYF; CDR3 DNA: TGTGCCAGCAGCCTCAGGGGCGGGGGCTCCCAGACCCAGTACTTC
clone size: many; J gene: TRBJ2-3; V gene: TRBV9; D gene: NA; CDR3 length: 14; CDR3 protein: CASSVGQGTDTQYF; CDR3 DNA: TGTGCCAGCAGCGTAGGACAGGGCACAGATACGCAGTATTTT
clone size: few; J gene: TRBJ2-1; V gene: TRBV12-3/TRBV12-4; D gene: TRBD2; CDR3 length: 18; CDR3 protein: CASSSRWPAGGSYNEQFF; CDR3 DNA: TGTGCCAGCAGTTCCCGATGGCCCGCGGGAGGATCCTACAATGAGCAGTTCTTC
clone size: few; J gene: TRBJ2-3; V gene: TRBV24-1; D gene: TRBD2; CDR3 length: 18; CDR3 protein: CATSDPIGTSGATDTQYF; CDR3 DNA: TGTGCCACCAGTGACCCCATAGGGACTAGCGGCGCCACAGATACGCAGTATTTT
clone size: few; J gene: TRBJ2-5; V gene: TRBV4-1; D gene: NA; CDR3 length: 17; CDR3 protein: CASSQDAYGSAQETQYF; CDR3 DNA: TGCGCCAGCAGCCAAGACGCCTATGGCAGCGCCCAAGAGACCCAGTACTTC